This TCR beta chain was identified during a study of blood T cell repertoires in COVID-19. Assay used: immunoSEQ multiplex PCR; TCRdb lists only in-frame clones, some missing. The table includes roughly 190,000 clones, around 80% detected once. Germline CDR1 SNHLY, CDR2 FYNNEI. The CDR3 spans 14 residues. The V gene end was trimmed by 5 bases and the J gene end by 6 bases; junction bases not matched to a gene: 4. This clone was seen a handful of times. V usage is TRBV2 and J usage is TRBJ1-4, with TRBD1 matching 9 bases. Sequencing was performed on peripheral blood. The clonotype originates from an older woman with COVID-19, enrolled during active disease. The CDR3 DNA is TGTGCCAGCAGTCCGGGACAGGGACATGAAAAACTGTTTTTT. It is translated as CASSPGQGHEKLFF.